This paragraph covers one T cell receptor (beta chain) sequence. Its antigen has not been determined. One base away there is no much larger clone; base qualities are not given. Library preparation employed PCR. TCRdb shows the sequencer as Illumina HiSeq 2500. To normalize quantification of the TCRbeta repertoire, the TCR libraries were built with molecular barcoding that relied on unique molecular identifiers. TCRdb reprocessed the public reads (quality trimming at Q25 with fastp, clone calling with MiXCR) and kept in-frame beta chains. Every distinct CDR3 protein forms one entry, paired with its most common genes and DNA. Within this sample are approximately 980,000 distinct CDR3 sequences, with roughly 29% of them counted one time only. The ten most abundant clones make up 28% of the sample. The data stem from a study of T-cell reconstitution after alpha-beta-depleted transplantation in children (dated by TCRdb to the mid-2010s). At the level of the whole study: Using TCR repertoire profiling, the study followed T-cell immune reconstitution in a quantitative way in children after TCRalphabeta/CD19-depleted allogeneic hematopoietic cell transplantation.

This specimen's treatment or condition label, interpreted: allogeneic hematopoietic cell transplantation with graft depleted of TCRalphabeta T cells and CD19 B cells. The transplant recipients were children given TCRalphabeta/CD19-depleted allogeneic hematopoietic cell grafts. The investigation overall reported the following: In some patients, high TCRbeta diversity at day 60 was attributed to recipient T cells and intrathymic progenitors that had survived conditioning. The apparently early recovery of alphabetaT-cell counts about two months after transplant reportedly depended on only several hundred rapidly expanded clones that came from non-depleted graft cells. Over subsequent months, a decline in hyperexpanded clone frequencies was noted, and after one year, T-cell counts and TCRbeta diversity were mostly ascribed to newly produced T cells.

Trimming costs V 6 bases and J 5 bases, and their ends lie 20 bases apart. The germline V gene gives CDR1 as MNHEY and CDR2 as SVGEGT. From the cysteine up to the phenylalanine, the CDR3 has a length of 15 residues. Left in the record is the CDR3 DNA by itself, 45 bases read in frame from the first base. In this chain, TRBV6-2 or TRBV6-3 is recombined with TRBJ2-7, with the D gene tentatively TRBD1 or TRBD2, based on 5 matching bases in each. The starting material was PBMCs, mostly from graft donor cells, obtained 360 days after TCRalphabeta/CD19-depleted stem cell transplant. This clonotype was obtained from a boy less than two years old who had a stem cell transplant for SCID, so the T cells may come from the graft donor. CDR3 loop: CASRAPGTSGHEQYF. The sequenced DNA is TGTGCCAGCAGAGCGCCAGGGACCTCCGGGCACGAGCAGTACTTC.